This TCR beta chain was recorded in a study of T cell repertoires in cytomegalovirus infection. In the study overall: CMV epitopes that were recently identified and HLA-C-restricted were used alongside well-studied HLA-B-restricted ones. A matching HLA type, together with CMV infection, was signaled by public TCR beta signatures.

V dropped 0 bases and J dropped 4 bases, with 13 bases sitting between them. Germline V CDR1 and CDR2: SGHDN, FVKESK. The CDR3 loop spans 17 amino acids. Each CDR3 protein gets one entry after TCRdb re-called the reads with MiXCR. The sample has over 250,000 distinct CDR3 sequences; roughly 21% are singletons. Study outcomes and limitations: There were carriers of CMV plus the relevant HLA, and cumulative public TCR beta family frequency identified them. Dominant in the ex vivo response were TCR beta clonotypes restricted by HLA-C and specific for CMV.

As concerns this clonotype: Its antigen is currently unknown.

The rearrangement links TRBV14 to TRBJ2-6; D is undetermined. The TCR comes from a human donor in good health (CMV status not recorded). Some clones in this sample may be carry-over from other donors' samples. The specimen was cultured PBMCs, collected from culture after CMV antigen stimulation. CDR3 DNA: TGTGCCAGCAGCCAAGATTTTATAAGGGCCGGGGCCAACGTCCTGACTTTC. This translates into CASSQDFIRAGANVLTF.